One and the same sample provided the 24 T cell receptor beta chains below, sequenced in a study of T cell changes during pregnancy in multiple sclerosis. Some clones are missing from TCRdb's copy, which holds only in-frame ones; the method was immunoSEQ multiplex PCR. Of 25,000 to 35,000 clones listed, 70% to 90% were seen once; the top ten hold approximately 7.2%. The sample in question was CD8+ T cells from peripheral blood mononuclear cells, obtained in the second trimester of pregnancy. These receptors all stem from a female donor with multiple sclerosis, enrolled in a pregnancy study.

CDR3 region: CASSHDGAYEQYF. The CDR3 DNA reads TGCGCCAGCAGCCACGACGGGGCCTACGAGCAGTACTTC. The chain is built from TRBV5-1 and TRBJ2-7, with D possibly TRBD2 on 5 matching bases. The CDR3 totals 13 residues. V shed 4 bases and J shed 2 bases, with 10 bases lying between them. Per the germline V gene, CDR1 is SGHRS and CDR2 is YFSETQ.

V and J are TRBV19 and TRBJ2-7; D may be TRBD1 (5 bases). The CDR3 totals 14 residues. Germline-derived CDR1 and CDR2 are LNHDA and SQIVND (reference sequence). Deletions cut 2 bases from V and 5 bases from J, with 13 bases between. The CDR3 nucleotides read TGTGCCAGTAGTATAAATCAGGGCGCGGACGAGCAGTACTTC. It encodes CASSINQGADEQYF. The variable domain in full, completed from reference TRBV19 and TRBJ2-7, reads DGGITQSPKYLFRKEGQNVTLSCEQNLNHDAMYWYRQDPGQGLRLIYYSQIVNDFQKGDIAEGYSVSREKKESFPLTVTSAQKNPTAFYLCASSINQGADEQYFGPGTRLTVT.

This chain connects TRBV14 to TRBJ1-4; 8 positions agree with TRBD1. Germline V gene sequence: CDR1 SGHDN, CDR2 FVKESK. With 7 bases clipped from V and 2 bases from J, the junction kept 6 bases outside the gene matches. This CDR3 region has 15 residues. The CDR3 reads CASTPGGATNEKLFF. The CDR3, as DNA: TGTGCCAGCACCCCAGGGGGCGCGACTAATGAAAAACTGTTTTTT.

CDR3 region: CASSEAGSQYGYTF. The CDR3 DNA is TGTGCCAGCAGTGAAGCGGGCAGTCAGTATGGCTACACCTTC. V usage is TRBV2 and J usage is TRBJ1-2; no clear D gene. CDR1 is SNHLY, CDR2 FYNNEI, per germline. V was cut by 0 bases and J by 5 bases, with 10 bases left in between. The CDR3 sequence is 14 residues long.

The CDR3 region is CATKQTGGDPDTEAFF. The CDR3 DNA reads as TGTGCCACCAAACAAACAGGGGGCGATCCCGACACTGAAGCTTTCTTT. V is TRBV15 and J is TRBJ1-1, with 9 bases that match TRBD1. Looked up from germline, CDR1 is LNHNV and CDR2 is YYDKDF (reference sequence). The CDR3 consists of 16 residues. Trimming took 7 bases from V and 3 from J; bases not matched to a gene: 12.

The V call is TRBV15, the J call TRBJ1-1; TRBD1 might be the D (5 bases). Trimming took off 0 bases at V and 0 bases at J, with 17 bases between the two ends. The CDR3 has 18 amino acids. CDR1 is LNHNV, CDR2 YYDKDF, per germline (reference sequence). The CDR3 bases are TGTGCCACCAGCAGAGAAGGACACCTCCCAGCGATGAACACTGAAGCTTTCTTT. Its translation is CATSREGHLPAMNTEAFF.

In its sample, this clone was seen a few times. V usage is TRBV11-1 and J usage is TRBJ2-7; D call uncertain. Germline V CDR1 and CDR2: SGHAT, FQDESV (reference sequence). The CDR3 has 13 residues. The V end lost 3 bases, the J end lost 4 bases, and 10 bases lay between the germline ends. CDR3 amino acids: CASSFTQEYEQYF. The CDR3 coding sequence is TGTGCCAGCAGCTTCACTCAAGAATACGAGCAGTACTTC.

J is TRBJ1-6 and V is TRBV13; 8 nucleotides match TRBD1. The germline gives CDR1 PRHDT, CDR2 FYEKMQ (reference sequence). This CDR3 region has 12 residues. V was pared by 5 bases and J by 14 bases, with 5 bases of the junction left unmatched. The CDR3 sequence is CASSPDRGSLHF. In DNA form, the CDR3 reads TGTGCCAGCAGCCCCGACAGGGGTTCCCTCCACTTT. The complete variable domain, with remaining parts taken from reference TRBV13 and TRBJ1-6, reads AAGVIQSPRHLIKEKRETATLKCYPIPRHDTVYWYQQGPGQDPQFLISFYEKMQSDKGSIPDRFSAQQFSDYHSELNMSSLELGDSALYFCASSPDRGSLHFGNGTRLTVT.

This sequence joins TRBV7-8 and TRBJ2-6, with 12 bases fitting TRBD2. The CDR3 spans 18 residues. Germline lookup yields CDR1 SGHVS and CDR2 FQNEAQ. V dropped 3 bases and J dropped 2; count of bases not matched to a gene: 5. The CDR3 region has the DNA TGTGCCAGCAGCTTCAGACTAGCGGGAGTACCTGGGGCCAACGTCCTGACTTTC. Protein: CASSFRLAGVPGANVLTF.

The V and J genes are TRBV10-3 and TRBJ2-7; D unresolved. Germline values: CDR1 ENHRY, CDR2 SYGVKD. The CDR3 spans 14 residues. Trimming removed 6 bases from V and 2 bases from J, with 14 bases in between. The CDR3 region has the DNA TGTGCCATCAGCGAGCCCGGGTCGGCCTACGAGCAGTACTTC. Amino acid sequence: CAISEPGSAYEQYF.

The chain couples TRBV19 to TRBJ1-1, with TRBD1 identical over 9 bases. The V gene's germline CDR1 is LNHDA and CDR2 SQIVND (reference sequence). With 9 bases clipped from V and 3 bases from J, the junction kept 17 bases outside the gene matches. The CDR3 is 17 amino acids. The CDR3: CASLEGAGTGRHTEAFF. DNA of the CDR3: TGTGCCAGCTTAGAAGGGGCCGGGACAGGGCGACACACTGAAGCTTTCTTT.

Here the CDR3 reads CASSSTGPYYEQYF. The CDR3 DNA follows: TGTGCCAGCAGCTCGACAGGGCCCTACTACGAGCAGTACTTC. The chain is built from TRBV7-9 and TRBJ2-7; 7 bases match TRBD1. Trimming at V came to 4 bases and at J to 3 bases, leaving 6 bases not matched to a gene. Germline V gene lookup returns CDR1 SEHNR and CDR2 FQNEAQ (reference sequence). The CDR3 loop spans 14 amino acids.

The chain employs TRBV10-3 and TRBJ1-2; D unclear. From germline, CDR1 is ENHRY and CDR2 SYGVKD. CDR3 length: 13 residues. Trimming stripped 3 bases from V and 4 bases from J, with 9 bases between. The CDR3 sequence: CAISDGEGYGYTF. The CDR3 DNA reads TGTGCCATCAGTGATGGGGAGGGCTATGGCTACACCTTC.

The rearrangement joins TRBV7-3 to TRBJ2-1; D might be TRBD1 (6 bases). Germline V CDR1 and CDR2: SGHTA, FQGTGA. The germline V and J ends were trimmed by 2 bases and 8 bases, with 16 bases remaining between them. CDR3 size: 15 residues. This chain's CDR3 is CASSLLPGGADEQFF. The DNA of the CDR3 is TGTGCCAGCAGCTTACTTCCTGGGGGCGCGGATGAGCAGTTCTTC.

This chain connects TRBV5-8 to TRBJ2-7; TRBD1 is a possible D gene (6 bases). This CDR3 contains 13 residues. Germline V lookup: CDR1 SGHTS, CDR2 YDEGEE. V lost 3 bases and J 6 bases, leaving 13 bases between the germline ends. CDR3 in amino acids: CASSWTSRGEQYF. The CDR3 DNA sequence: TGTGCCAGCAGCTGGACTTCCAGGGGCGAGCAGTACTTC.

The chain couples TRBV7-9 to TRBJ2-7, with 7 nucleotides matching TRBD1. The CDR3 length is 13 residues. V shed 4 bases, J shed 4 bases, and the junction held 4 bases outside the gene matches. Germline CDR1 is SEHNR and CDR2 is FQNEAQ (reference sequence). The CDR3 is CASSYGTEYEQYF. The CDR3 DNA sequence: TGTGCCAGCAGCTACGGGACAGAGTACGAGCAGTACTTC. Filled out from reference TRBV7-9 and TRBJ2-7, the complete variable domain reads DTGVSQNPRHKITKRGQNVTFRCDPISEHNRLYWYRQTLGQGPEFLTYFQNEAQLEKSRLLSDRFSAERPKGSFSTLEIQRTEQGDSAMYLCASSYGTEYEQYFGPGTRLTVT.

This rearrangement joins TRBV9 to TRBJ2-7; TRBD2 matches at 8 bases. The trim removed 0 bases at V and 2 bases at J, leaving 13 bases unmatched. Germline V gene data show CDR1 as SGDLS and CDR2 as YYNGEE. This CDR3 is 18 amino acids long. CDR3 residues: CASSVAGGEKYFPYEQYF. CDR3 in DNA: TGTGCCAGCAGCGTAGCGGGGGGGGAGAAATACTTCCCCTACGAGCAGTACTTC.

The chain links TRBV27 to TRBJ2-3, with 15 bases that match TRBD2. After removal of 6 bases from V and 4 bases from J, the junction contained 5 bases not matched to a gene. Germline assignment: CDR1 MNHEY and CDR2 SMNVEV (reference sequence). CDR3 length: 16 amino acids. CDR3 residues: CASSARTSGRADTQYF. The CDR3 DNA sequence: TGTGCCAGCAGCGCCAGGACTAGCGGGAGGGCAGATACGCAGTATTTT.

The V and J genes are TRBV5-6 and TRBJ2-5; TRBD1 aligns across 7 bases. This CDR3 comprises 14 residues. Looked up from germline, CDR1 is SGHDT and CDR2 is YYEEEE. The ends lost 9 bases at V and 3 bases at J; junction bases unmatched: 11. CDR3 sequence reads: CAIPTGIRKETQYF. The CDR3 DNA reads as TGTGCCATCCCGACAGGGATAAGAAAAGAGACCCAGTACTTC.

This clone was observed a few times. The chain couples TRBV5-1 to TRBJ2-1; 8 nucleotides agree with TRBD2. The germline CDR1 and CDR2 sequences are SGHRS and YFSETQ. The J segment lost 5 bases and the V segment lost 4 bases, leaving 2 bases of the junction unmatched. The CDR3 sequence is 13 residues long. CDR3 protein: CASSREGDNEQFF. The CDR3 DNA follows: TGCGCCAGCAGCCGGGAGGGGGACAATGAGCAGTTCTTC.

This clone was picked up one time. The CDR3 coding sequence is TGTGCCACCAGCCTCGGCAGGGGTGACTCCTACGAGCAGTACTTC. Its translation is CATSLGRGDSYEQYF. The J gene is TRBJ2-7, the V gene TRBV15; weak D call: TRBD1 (6 bases). The CDR3 has 15 residues. Germline V gene sequence: CDR1 LNHNV, CDR2 YYDKDF (reference sequence). Trimming stripped 5 bases from V and 0 bases from J, with 14 bases between.

CDR3 in DNA: TGTGCCAGCAGCTTAATTCTGGGCCTTTGGAATTCACCCCTCCACTTT. Translation: CASSLILGLWNSPLHF. The chain carries TRBV7-9 and TRBJ1-6; D ambiguous. The CDR3 extends over 16 amino acids. V lost 2 bases to trimming and J lost 7 bases, with 15 bases between them. Germline V gives CDR1 SEHNR, CDR2 FQNEAQ (reference sequence).

This clone was seen only a few times. This chain links TRBV21-1 with TRBJ2-7; no check of the table's D call, TRBD1, against the DNA was made. TRBV21-1 is an annotated pseudogene. The CDR3 consists of 16 residues. CDR3 coding DNA: TGTGCCAGCCTCAAAAGGGCAGGACAGGGTTTAAACGAGCAGTACTTC. As protein: CASLKRAGQGLNEQYF.

The chain has TRBV5-4 and TRBJ2-1, with TRBD2 as a possible D gene (5 bases). The CDR3 covers 11 residues. Germline V lookup: CDR1 SGHNT, CDR2 YYREEE (reference sequence). The V end lost 2 bases, the J end lost 9 bases, and 6 bases lay between the germline ends. CDR3 DNA: TGTGCCAGCAGCTTCGGACTTGAGCAGTTCTTC. Translation gives CASSFGLEQFF.